This is a list of T cell receptor beta chains from one sample in a study of shared clonotypes between healthy human individuals. Profiled with immunoSEQ multiplex PCR; TCRdb holds only in-frame clones, not every one. The table records over a million clones, roughly 96% of them present only once. Specimen: naive CD4+ T cells sorted from blood. These receptor sequences come from a man younger than 40 in good health. The CDR3 runs from the conserved cysteine through the conserved F or W. A D gene is named only where the DNA matches it firmly. Not all rows give a size; the values are once, few, many and, for expanded clones, a class.

V gene	J gene	clone size	D gene	CDR3 protein	CDR3 DNA
TRBV11-2	TRBJ2-1	NA	TRBD2	CASRSGLAYNEQFF	TGTGCCAGCAGGTCGGGACTAGCGTACAATGAGCAGTTCTTC
TRBV5-4	TRBJ2-5	NA	TRBD1	CASSSPRGQGSQETQYF	TGTGCCAGCAGCTCCCCCCGGGGACAGGGTTCCCAAGAGACCCAGTACTTC
TRBV6-4	TRBJ2-1	NA	TRBD2	CASSDRTSASSYNEQFF	TGTGCCAGCAGCGATAGGACTAGCGCGAGCTCCTACAATGAGCAGTTCTTC
TRBV27	TRBJ2-1	once	TRBD2	CASSRAGGRVYNEQFF	TGTGCCAGCAGCAGGGCGGGGGGTCGAGTGTACAATGAGCAGTTCTTC
TRBV5-4	TRBJ2-4	NA	NA	CASSSTVEGWDIQYF	TGTGCCAGCAGCTCGACGGTGGAGGGATGGGACATTCAGTACTTC
TRBV7-2	TRBJ2-5	NA	TRBD2	CASSSIRGGSETQYF	TGTGCCAGCAGCTCAATACGGGGGGGCTCAGAGACCCAGTACTTC
TRBV27	TRBJ1-5	NA	NA	CASSLSRGYQPQHF	TGTGCCAGCAGTTTGTCCAGGGGCTATCAGCCCCAGCATTTT
TRBV7-9	TRBJ2-2	NA	TRBD2	CAPGTSGTTGELFF	TGTGCCCCCGGGACTAGCGGGACCACCGGGGAGCTGTTTTTT
TRBV7-9	TRBJ1-3	NA	NA	CAGSGLNSGNTIYF	TGTGCCGGCTCGGGACTGAACTCTGGAAACACCATATATTTT
TRBV15	TRBJ2-5	NA	TRBD2	CATSRPPGLAGVGPETQYF	TGTGCCACCAGCAGACCACCCGGACTAGCGGGAGTGGGCCCAGAGACCCAGTACTTC
TRBV23-1	TRBJ2-7	NA	NA	CASSQFKIGDEQYF	TGCGCCAGCAGTCAGTTTAAGATAGGGGACGAGCAGTACTTC
TRBV29-1	TRBJ2-7	NA	TRBD2	CSAGTSGRPYEQYF	TGCAGCGCAGGGACTAGCGGGAGGCCCTACGAGCAGTACTTC
TRBV7-6	TRBJ2-3	once	TRBD2	CASSPLAGGATDTQYF	TGTGCCAGCAGCCCCTTAGCGGGAGGGGCGACAGATACGCAGTATTTT
TRBV9	TRBJ2-1	once	NA	CASSVVGSNEQFF	TGTGCCAGCAGCGTAGTAGGGAGCAATGAGCAGTTCTTC
TRBV7-8	TRBJ2-5	once	TRBD1	CASSLGLDRATGTQYF	TGTGCCAGCAGCTTAGGGCTGGACAGGGCGACTGGAACCCAGTACTTC
TRBV15	TRBJ1-1	once	NA	CATSRDLQGWEAFF	TGTGCCACCAGCAGAGATCTGCAGGGTTGGGAAGCTTTCTTT
TRBV7-2	TRBJ2-1	NA	NA	CASSFETSRQFF	TGTGCCAGCAGCTTCGAAACTAGCAGACAGTTCTTC
TRBV2	TRBJ1-5	NA	NA	CASIQPQHF	TGTGCCAGCATTCAGCCCCAGCATTTT
TRBV10-3	TRBJ2-7	NA	NA	CAISEGLGGGYEQYF	TGTGCCATCAGTGAGGGGCTAGGTGGGGGCTACGAGCAGTACTTC
TRBV19	TRBJ2-1	NA	TRBD1	CASRPDRDRGSNEQFF	TGTGCCAGTAGACCCGATAGGGACAGGGGTTCCAATGAGCAGTTCTTC
TRBV9	TRBJ2-3	NA	TRBD2	CASSMIAGADTQYF	TGTGCCAGCAGCATGATAGCGGGCGCAGATACGCAGTATTTT
TRBV7-8	TRBJ2-2	NA	TRBD2	CASRPKIGLATGELFF	TGTGCCAGCCGACCGAAAATAGGACTAGCCACCGGGGAGCTGTTTTTT
TRBV6-6	TRBJ2-4	NA	TRBD2	CASSHPTGGNIQYF	TGTGCCAGCAGTCACCCGACGGGGGGGAACATTCAGTACTTC
TRBV29-1	TRBJ2-1	NA	TRBD1	CSVAFGTGGVRYEQFF	TGCAGCGTTGCCTTCGGGACAGGGGGCGTCAGGTATGAGCAGTTCTTC
TRBV5-1	TRBJ2-7	NA	NA	CASSTTGTHSYEQYF	TGCGCCAGCAGCACAACGGGAACCCACTCCTACGAGCAGTACTTC
TRBV6-5	TRBJ2-7	once	NA	CASSYSGTRSYEQYF	TGTGCCAGCAGTTACTCTGGGACACGCTCCTACGAGCAGTACTTC
TRBV30	TRBJ1-4	NA	NA	CAWTGAGQGNEKLFF	TGTGCCTGGACTGGGGCCGGGCAGGGTAATGAAAAACTGTTTTTT
TRBV5-4	TRBJ2-5	once	TRBD2	CASSLGGLEQETQYF	TGTGCCAGCAGCTTGGGGGGACTAGAGCAAGAGACCCAGTACTTC
TRBV4-1	TRBJ2-1	NA	TRBD1	CASSQPGQELGKQFF	TGCGCCAGCAGCCAGCCGGGACAGGAGCTCGGGAAGCAGTTCTTC
TRBV18	TRBJ2-2	NA	NA	CASSPGQGRLTGELFF	TGTGCCAGCTCACCCGGGCAGGGGCGACTCACCGGGGAGCTGTTTTTT
TRBV5-6	TRBJ1-2	once	TRBD1	CASSGGQGIGHGYTF	TGTGCCAGCAGCGGGGGACAGGGGATTGGTCATGGCTACACCTTC
TRBV11-2	TRBJ2-1	NA	TRBD2	CASSLVRTSGNHNEQFF	TGTGCCAGCAGCTTAGTTCGGACTAGCGGGAATCACAATGAGCAGTTCTTC
TRBV11-2	TRBJ2-2	NA	TRBD1	CASSQTTGAGTGELFF	TGTGCCAGCAGCCAAACAACAGGGGCGGGTACCGGGGAGCTGTTTTTT
TRBV27	TRBJ2-2	NA	TRBD2	CASSSGRVWGELFF	TGTGCCAGCAGTAGCGGGAGGGTCTGGGGGGAGCTGTTTTTT
TRBV9	TRBJ2-7	once	TRBD1	CASSARTGGASYEQYF	TGTGCCAGCAGCGCCCGTACAGGGGGCGCGTCCTACGAGCAGTACTTC
TRBV6-6	TRBJ1-5	NA	TRBD1	CASSGTGAQPQHF	TGTGCCAGCTCGGGGACAGGGGCGCAGCCCCAGCATTTT
TRBV6-1	TRBJ2-3	NA	NA	CASSVGQSTDTQYF	TGTGCCAGCAGTGTTGGGCAGAGCACAGATACGCAGTATTTT
TRBV6-5	TRBJ2-7	NA	NA	CASSTPPVYEQYF	TGTGCCAGCAGTACTCCACCCGTCTACGAGCAGTACTTC
TRBV28	TRBJ2-2	NA	NA	CASSLWHQNTGELFF	TGTGCCAGCAGTCTTTGGCATCAGAACACCGGGGAGCTGTTTTTT
TRBV6-5	TRBJ2-7	NA	NA	CASSRTVSYEQYF	TGTGCCAGCAGCCGAACGGTATCCTACGAGCAGTACTTC
TRBV12-5	TRBJ2-1	NA	NA	CASGLGVAAGVNEQFF	TGTGCTAGTGGTTTGGGCGTGGCGGCAGGGGTGAATGAGCAGTTCTTC
TRBV29-1	TRBJ2-1	NA	NA	CSHERVSYNEQFF	TGCAGCCATGAGCGGGTGTCCTACAATGAGCAGTTCTTC
TRBV18	TRBJ2-1	NA	TRBD2	CASSPPGLAGEYEQFF	TGTGCCAGCTCACCACCCGGGCTAGCGGGAGAATATGAGCAGTTCTTC
TRBV30	TRBJ2-1	NA	NA	CAWSPRLDNEQFF	TGTGCCTGGAGTCCTCGACTAGATAATGAGCAGTTCTTC